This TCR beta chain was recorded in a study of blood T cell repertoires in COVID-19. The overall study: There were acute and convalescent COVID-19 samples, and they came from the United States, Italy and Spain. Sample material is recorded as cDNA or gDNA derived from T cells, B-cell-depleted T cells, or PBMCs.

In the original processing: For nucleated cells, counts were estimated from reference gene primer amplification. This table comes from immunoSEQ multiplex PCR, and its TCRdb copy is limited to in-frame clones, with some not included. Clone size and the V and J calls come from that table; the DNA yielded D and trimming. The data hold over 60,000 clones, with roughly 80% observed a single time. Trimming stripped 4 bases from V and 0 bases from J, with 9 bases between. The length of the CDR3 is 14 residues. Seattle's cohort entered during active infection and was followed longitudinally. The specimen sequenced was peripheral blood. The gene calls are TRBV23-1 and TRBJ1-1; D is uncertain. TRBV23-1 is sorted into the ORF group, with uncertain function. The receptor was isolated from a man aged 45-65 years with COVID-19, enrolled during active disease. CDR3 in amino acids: CASSLPSVNTEAFF. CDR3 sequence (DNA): TGCGCCAGCAGTCTCCCGTCCGTGAACACTGAAGCTTTCTTT.